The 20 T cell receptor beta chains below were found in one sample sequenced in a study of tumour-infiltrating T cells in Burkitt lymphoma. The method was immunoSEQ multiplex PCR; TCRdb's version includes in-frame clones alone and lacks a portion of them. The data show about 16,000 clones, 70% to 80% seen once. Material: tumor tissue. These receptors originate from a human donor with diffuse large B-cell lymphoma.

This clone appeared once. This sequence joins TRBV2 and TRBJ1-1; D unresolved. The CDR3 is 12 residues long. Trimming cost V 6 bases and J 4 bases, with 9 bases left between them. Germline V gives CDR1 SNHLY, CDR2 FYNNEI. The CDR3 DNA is TGTGCCAGCAGGAAGGTGGGCACTGAAGCTTTCTTT. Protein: CASRKVGTEAFF. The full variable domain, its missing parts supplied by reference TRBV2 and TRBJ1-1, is EPEVTQTPSHQVTQMGQEVILRCVPISNHLYFYWYRQILGQKVEFLVSFYNNEISEKSEIFDDQFSVERPDGSNFTLKIRSTKLEDSAMYFCASRKVGTEAFFGQGTRLTVV.

CDR3 bases: TGTGCCAGCAGTTCGTCTGCAGGGACCCAGTACTTC. Translation: CASSSSAGTQYF. V is TRBV6-5 and J is TRBJ2-5; D ambiguous. V was trimmed by 4 bases and J by 7 bases, leaving 10 bases between them. The CDR3 runs 12 residues. Germline V gives CDR1 MNHEY, CDR2 SVGAGI.

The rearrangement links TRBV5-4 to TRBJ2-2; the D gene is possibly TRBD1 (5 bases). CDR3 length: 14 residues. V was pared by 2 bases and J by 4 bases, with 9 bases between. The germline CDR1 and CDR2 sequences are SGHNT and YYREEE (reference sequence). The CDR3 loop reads CASSFKGPTGELFF. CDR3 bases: TGTGCCAGCAGCTTTAAGGGGCCCACCGGGGAGCTGTTTTTT.

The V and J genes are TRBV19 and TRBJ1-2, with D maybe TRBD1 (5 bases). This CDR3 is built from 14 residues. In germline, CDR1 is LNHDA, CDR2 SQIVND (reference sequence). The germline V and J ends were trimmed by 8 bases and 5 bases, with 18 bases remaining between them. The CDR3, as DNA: TGTGCCAGTTACGCCCCGGGGCGAGAGTATGGCTACACCTTC. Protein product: CASYAPGREYGYTF.

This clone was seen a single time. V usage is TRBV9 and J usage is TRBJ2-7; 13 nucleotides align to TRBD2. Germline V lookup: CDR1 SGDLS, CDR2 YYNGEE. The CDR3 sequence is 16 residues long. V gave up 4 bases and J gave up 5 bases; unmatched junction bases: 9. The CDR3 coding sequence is TGTGCCAGCAGCCCCATGGGACTAGCGGGAAGTCACGAGCAGTACTTC. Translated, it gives CASSPMGLAGSHEQYF.

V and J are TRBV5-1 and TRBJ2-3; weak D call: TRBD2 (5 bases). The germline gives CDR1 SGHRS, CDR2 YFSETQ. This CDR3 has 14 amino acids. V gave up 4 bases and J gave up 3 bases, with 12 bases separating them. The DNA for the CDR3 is TGCGCCAGCAGCCTCCGGGATCCGACAGATACGCAGTATTTT. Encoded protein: CASSLRDPTDTQYF.

CDR3 sequence: CASSYAGLGYTF. CDR3 bases: TGTGCCAGCAGTTACGCCGGACTGGGCTACACCTTC. The chain combines TRBV6-5 with TRBJ1-2; unclear D gene. This CDR3 is built from 12 residues. The germline V and J ends were trimmed by 2 bases and 8 bases, with 9 bases remaining between them. The germline CDR1 and CDR2 sequences are MNHEY and SVGAGI.

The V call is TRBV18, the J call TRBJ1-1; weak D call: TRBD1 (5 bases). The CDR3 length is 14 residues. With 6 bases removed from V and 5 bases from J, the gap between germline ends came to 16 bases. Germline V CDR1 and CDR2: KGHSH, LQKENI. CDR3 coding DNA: TGTGCCAGCTCCCCAACCACGGGGGGAACTGAAGCTTTCTTT. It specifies CASSPTTGGTEAFF.

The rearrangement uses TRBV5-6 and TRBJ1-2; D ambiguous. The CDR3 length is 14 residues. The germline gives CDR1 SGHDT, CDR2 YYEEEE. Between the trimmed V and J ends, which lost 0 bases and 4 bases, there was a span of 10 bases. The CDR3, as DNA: TGTGCCAGCAGCTTGGGAGCGTTAGTCTATGGCTACACCTTC. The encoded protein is CASSLGALVYGYTF.

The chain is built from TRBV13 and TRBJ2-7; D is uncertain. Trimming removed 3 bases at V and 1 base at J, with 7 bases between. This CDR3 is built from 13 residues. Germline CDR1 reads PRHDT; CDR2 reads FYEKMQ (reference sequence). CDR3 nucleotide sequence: TGTGCCAGCAGCTTCTCCTTATCCTACGAGCAGTACTTC. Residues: CASSFSLSYEQYF.

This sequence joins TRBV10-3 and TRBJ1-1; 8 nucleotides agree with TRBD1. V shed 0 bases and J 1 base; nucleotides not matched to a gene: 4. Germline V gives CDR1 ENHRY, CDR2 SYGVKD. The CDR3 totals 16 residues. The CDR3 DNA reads TGTGCCATCAGTGAGTCAGGAGGGACAGGGAACACTGAAGCTTTCTTT. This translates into CAISESGGTGNTEAFF.

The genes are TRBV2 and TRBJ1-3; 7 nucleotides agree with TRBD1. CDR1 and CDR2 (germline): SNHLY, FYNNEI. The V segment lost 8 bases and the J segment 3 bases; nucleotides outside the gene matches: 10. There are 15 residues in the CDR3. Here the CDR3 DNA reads TGTGCCAGCCTAGTATTTGACAGGGATGGAAACACCATATATTTT. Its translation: CASLVFDRDGNTIYF.

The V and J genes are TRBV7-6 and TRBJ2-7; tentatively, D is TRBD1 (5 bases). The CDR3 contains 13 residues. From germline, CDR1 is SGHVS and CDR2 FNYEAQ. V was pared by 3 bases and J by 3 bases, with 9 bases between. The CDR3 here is CASSLTAGYEQYF. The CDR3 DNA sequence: TGTGCCAGCAGCTTGACAGCTGGCTACGAGCAGTACTTC.

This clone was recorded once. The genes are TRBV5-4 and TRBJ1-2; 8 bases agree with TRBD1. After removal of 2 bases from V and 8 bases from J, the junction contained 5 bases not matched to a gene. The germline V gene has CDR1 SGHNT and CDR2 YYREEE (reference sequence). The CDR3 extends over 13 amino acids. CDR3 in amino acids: CASSFQGAGGYTF. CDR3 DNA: TGTGCCAGCAGCTTCCAGGGGGCGGGCGGCTACACCTTC.

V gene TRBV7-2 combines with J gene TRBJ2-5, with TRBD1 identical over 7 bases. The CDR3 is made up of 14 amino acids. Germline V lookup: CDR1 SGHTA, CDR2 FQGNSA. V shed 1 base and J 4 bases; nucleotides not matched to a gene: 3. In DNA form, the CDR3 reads TGTGCCAGCAGCTTAGGAGGGGGCCGAGAGACCCAGTACTTC. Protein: CASSLGGGRETQYF.

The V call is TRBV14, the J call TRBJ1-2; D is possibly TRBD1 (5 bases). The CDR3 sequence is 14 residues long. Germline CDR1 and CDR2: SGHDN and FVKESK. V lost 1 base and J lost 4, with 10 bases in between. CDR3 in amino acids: CASSQGGVLYGYTF. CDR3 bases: TGTGCCAGCAGCCAAGGAGGGGTCCTCTATGGCTACACCTTC.

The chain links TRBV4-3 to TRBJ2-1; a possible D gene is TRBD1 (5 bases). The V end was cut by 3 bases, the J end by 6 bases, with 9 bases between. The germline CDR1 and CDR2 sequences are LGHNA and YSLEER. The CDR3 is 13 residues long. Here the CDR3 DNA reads TGCGCCAGCAGCCAGGTGCAGGGCAATGAGCAGTTCTTC. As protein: CASSQVQGNEQFF.

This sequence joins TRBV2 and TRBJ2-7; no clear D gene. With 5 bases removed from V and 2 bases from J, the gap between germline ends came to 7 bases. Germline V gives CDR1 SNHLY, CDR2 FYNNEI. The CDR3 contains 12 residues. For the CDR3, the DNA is TGTGCCAGCAGTCAGGACCCCTACGAGCAGTACTTC. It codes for CASSQDPYEQYF.

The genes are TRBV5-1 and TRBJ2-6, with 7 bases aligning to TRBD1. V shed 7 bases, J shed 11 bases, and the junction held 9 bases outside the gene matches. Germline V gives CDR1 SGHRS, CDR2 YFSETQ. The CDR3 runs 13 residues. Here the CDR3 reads CASGQVPGDVLTF. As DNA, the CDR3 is TGCGCCAGCGGACAGGTCCCAGGTGACGTCCTGACTTTC.

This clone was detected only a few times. CDR3 protein: CASSGGTANSPLHF. CDR3 DNA: TGTGCCAGCTCAGGAGGGACAGCCAATTCACCCCTCCACTTT. The rearrangement uses TRBV18 and TRBJ1-6; TRBD1 aligns across 7 bases. CDR3 size: 14 residues. Germline V gene lookup returns CDR1 KGHSH and CDR2 LQKENI. The V and J ends lost 5 bases and 7 bases, in that order; junction bases with no gene match: 5.